The next 7 T cell receptor beta chains were all read from a single sample in a study of radiotherapy plus CTLA-4 blockade in lung cancer. The repertoire was sequenced with immunoSEQ multiplex PCR; TCRdb's copy has only in-frame clones and lacks some. The sample includes some 70,000 clones, 79% of them seen just once. The input for sequencing was peripheral blood, taken from a patient treated with radiotherapy plus ipilimumab. Every receptor here comes from a human donor with non-small cell lung cancer who had a complete response to radiotherapy plus ipilimumab.

The chain joins TRBV6-5 to TRBJ2-5, with D hard to call. Germline V gene data show CDR1 as MNHEY and CDR2 as SVGAGI. With 6 bases removed from V and 5 bases from J, the gap between germline ends came to 16 bases. The CDR3 consists of 14 residues. Here the CDR3 reads CASSPWDSRETQYF. The CDR3 bases are TGTGCCAGCAGCCCCTGGGATAGTCGGGAGACCCAGTACTTC.

V is TRBV9 and J is TRBJ2-4; 9 bases fit TRBD1. Losses at the gene ends were 0 bases for V and 5 bases for J; bases not matched to a gene: 6. This CDR3 contains 16 residues. Looked up from germline, CDR1 is SGDLS and CDR2 is YYNGEE. The chain's CDR3 is CASSVGGQGVENIQYF. The CDR3 DNA follows: TGTGCCAGCAGCGTAGGGGGACAGGGTGTTGAAAACATTCAGTACTTC.

The rearrangement uses TRBV29-1 and TRBJ1-3, with D hard to call. The CDR3 covers 14 residues. The V end lost 2 bases, the J end lost 0 bases, and 8 bases lay between the germline ends. Germline lookup yields CDR1 SQVTM and CDR2 ANQGSEA. Here the CDR3 reads CSVERSLSGNTIYF. Written as DNA, the CDR3 is TGCAGCGTTGAACGATCCCTCTCTGGAAACACCATATATTTT. The full variable domain, in which reference TRBV29-1 and TRBJ1-3 provide the parts outside the CDR3, is SAVISQKPSRDICQRGTSLTIQCQVDSQVTMMFWYRQQPGQSLTLIATANQGSEATYESGFVIDKFPISRPNLTFSTLTVSNMSPEDSSIYLCSVERSLSGNTIYFGEGSWLTVV.

The CDR3 is CASSLDPGLSGNTIYF. CDR3 bases: TGTGCCAGCAGCTTGGACCCGGGCCTCTCTGGAAACACCATATATTTT. This sequence joins TRBV5-4 and TRBJ1-3; no reliable D call. Germline CDR1 reads SGHNT; CDR2 reads YYREEE (reference sequence). The CDR3 is made up of 16 amino acids. Between the trimmed V and J ends, which lost 0 bases and 0 bases, there was a span of 10 bases.

V gene TRBV2 combines with J gene TRBJ2-5; D perhaps matches TRBD2 (7 bases). V lost 6 bases to trimming and J lost 5 bases, with 16 bases between them. The CDR3 has 14 amino acids. Germline-derived CDR1 and CDR2 are SNHLY and FYNNEI. The CDR3 coding sequence is TGTGCCAGCAGGCCCGGGGGGCCGCGGGAGACCCAGTACTTC. As protein: CASRPGGPRETQYF. Variable domain in full (rest from reference TRBV2 and TRBJ2-5): EPEVTQTPSHQVTQMGQEVILRCVPISNHLYFYWYRQILGQKVEFLVSFYNNEISEKSEIFDDQFSVERPDGSNFTLKIRSTKLEDSAMYFCASRPGGPRETQYFGPGTRLLVL.

V usage is TRBV29-1 and J usage is TRBJ2-5, with 7 nucleotides matching TRBD1. This CDR3 comprises 11 residues. V shed 8 bases, J shed 5 bases, and the junction held 5 bases outside the gene matches. The germline V gene has CDR1 SQVTM and CDR2 ANQGSEA. This CDR3 is CSITGVETQYF. CDR3 DNA sequence: TGCAGCATCACAGGGGTGGAGACCCAGTACTTC.

A single count supports this clone. This sequence joins TRBV27 and TRBJ1-5; D may be TRBD1 (6 bases). Germline V CDR1 and CDR2: MNHEY, SMNVEV (reference sequence). The germline V and J ends were trimmed by 2 bases and 1 base, with 9 bases remaining between them. This CDR3 contains 15 residues. CDR3 residues: CASSLRQASNQPQHF. The CDR3 DNA reads as TGTGCCAGCAGTTTAAGACAGGCCAGCAATCAGCCCCAGCATTTT.